This TCR beta chain stems from a study of neurological immune-mediated disorders. Study-wide points: The greatest degree of TCR clonal expansion was observed in HTLV-1-associated myelopathy, with the lowest in multiple sclerosis, below that of healthy controls. The absence of any CDR3 amino acid sequence shared by expanded clones across subjects suggests that repertoires were private in all groups.

This clonotype showed up many times. Its cognate antigen is unknown. The germline V gene encodes CDR1 SGHRS and CDR2 YFSETQ. V was clipped by 4 bases and J by 8 bases, with 15 bases between them. The CDR3 length is 13 residues. Each TCR transcript was tagged with a 10-nucleotide random UMI during 5'RACE. Via MiXCR, TCRdb re-called the 5' RACE reads, giving one row per CDR3 protein. The table lists 72,000 or so distinct CDR3 sequences, approximately 17% of them singletons. The unsorted libraries originated from 2 million PBMCs kept at -80 C. The sequenced material came from PBMCs. This chain joins TRBV5-1 and TRBJ1-2; D ambiguous. The sequence was collected from a woman aged 40 to 49 in good health. CDR3 sequence reads: CASSQSTEYGYTF. CDR3 DNA: TGCGCCAGCAGCCAATCTACAGAGTACGGCTACACCTTC. The entire variable domain, with the rest obtained from reference TRBV5-1 and TRBJ1-2, is as follows: KAGVTQTPRYLIKTRGQQVTLSCSPISGHRSVSWYQQTPGQGLQFLFEYFSETQRNKGNFPGRFSGRQFSNSRSEMNVSTLELGDSALYLCASSQSTEYGYTFGSGTRLTVV.